These T cell receptor beta chains were read from a single sample in a study of T-cell reconstitution after alpha-beta-depleted transplantation in children. MiXCR was run by TCRdb on the PCR reads, yielding one entry per CDR3 protein. The table lists 240,000 or so distinct CDR3 sequences, around 7.8% of them singletons. Specimen: PBMCs, mostly from graft donor cells, collected 180 days after TCRalphabeta/CD19-depleted stem cell transplant. The receptors come from a male patient aged 10 to 17 who had a stem cell transplant for acute lymphoblastic leukemia, so the T cells may come from the graft donor. The CDR3 runs from the conserved cysteine through the conserved F or W.

j_call v_call cdr3_aa
TRBJ1-4 TRBV23-1 CASSQGSDRGKTVNEKLFF
TRBJ2-7 TRBV28 CASRLPGQSYEQYF
TRBJ2-2 TRBV20-1 CSARDGTASNTGELFF
TRBJ2-2 TRBV12-3/TRBV12-4 CASSLFYEPTGELFF
TRBJ2-3 TRBV11-2 CASSLVRGRGSSTDTQYF
TRBJ2-3 TRBV7-3 CASSLTVAGGTDTQYF
TRBJ2-3 TRBV27 CASSFRDRGSDTQYF
TRBJ2-5 TRBV25-1 CASSEGRQGLYQETQYF
TRBJ2-7 TRBV2 CASTDEKGAISYEQYF
TRBJ2-1 TRBV7-9 CASSLTSGPYNEQFF
TRBJ2-7 TRBV29-1 CSAETGTTYEQYF
TRBJ1-3 TRBV3-1 CASSQDPPGGGRNTIYF
TRBJ2-2 TRBV7-6 CASSLAGTGPGELFF
TRBJ2-5 TRBV2 CASSVSLVGLTYQETQYF
TRBJ2-7 TRBV6-5 CASSYSRKGRSYEQYF
TRBJ2-3 TRBV12-3/TRBV12-4 CASSSRAGGTFTDTQYF
TRBJ2-5 TRBV7-2 CASSLASEETQYF
TRBJ1-1 TRBV5-1 CASSPRTGGDTEAFF